These T cell receptor beta chains were read from a single sample in a study of CD8 T cells in Susac syndrome. TCRdb recomputed calls from the immunoSEQ multiplex PCR reads with MiXCR, one row per CDR3 protein. This table holds about 80,000 distinct CDR3 sequences, roughly 93% found once. Sequencing was carried out using CD8+ T cells from PBMCs. The receptors stem from a human donor in good health. CDR3s include the opening cysteine and the closing phenylalanine or tryptophan. The D gene is left open where the match is weak.

j_call: TRBJ1-2; d_call: TRBD1; v_call: TRBV20-1; cdr3_aa: CSARDRLDGYTF; cdr3_nt: TGCAGTGCTAGGGACAGGTTAGATGGCTACACCTTC
j_call: TRBJ2-3; d_call: -; v_call: TRBV12-3/TRBV12-4; cdr3_aa: CASSFGIFTDTQYF; cdr3_nt: TGTGCCAGCAGTTTCGGTATTTTCACAGATACGCAGTATTTT
j_call: TRBJ1-4; d_call: -; v_call: TRBV7-2; cdr3_aa: CASSLSTKRGEKLFF; cdr3_nt: TGTGCCAGCAGCTTATCGACCAAAAGGGGAGAAAAACTGTTTTTT
j_call: TRBJ2-1; d_call: TRBD2; v_call: TRBV11-2; cdr3_aa: CASSFGGRAYNEQFF; cdr3_nt: TGTGCCAGCAGCTTTGGGGGGAGGGCCTACAATGAGCAGTTCTTC
j_call: TRBJ2-7; d_call: -; v_call: TRBV6-5; cdr3_aa: CASSFGGLSYEQYF; cdr3_nt: TGTGCCAGCAGTTTCGGGGGGCTCTCCTACGAGCAGTACTTC
j_call: TRBJ1-2; d_call: -; v_call: TRBV9; cdr3_aa: CASSRALDYGYTF; cdr3_nt: TGTGCCAGCAGCAGGGCTTTGGACTATGGCTACACCTTC
j_call: TRBJ1-2; d_call: TRBD1; v_call: TRBV4-1; cdr3_aa: CASSQGQGGGGYTF; cdr3_nt: TGCGCCAGCAGCCAAGGACAGGGTGGAGGTGGCTACACCTTC
j_call: TRBJ2-7; d_call: -; v_call: TRBV13; cdr3_aa: CASSPRQENYEQYF; cdr3_nt: TGTGCCAGCAGCCCCAGACAGGAAAACTACGAGCAGTACTTC
j_call: TRBJ1-5; d_call: -; v_call: TRBV11-2; cdr3_aa: CASSLDQGTGQPQHF; cdr3_nt: TGTGCCAGCAGCTTAGATCAAGGAACTGGGCAGCCCCAGCATTTT
j_call: TRBJ1-1; d_call: -; v_call: TRBV19; cdr3_aa: CASSISGGNTEAFF; cdr3_nt: TGTGCCAGTAGTATCTCCGGCGGGAACACTGAAGCTTTCTTT
j_call: TRBJ1-2; d_call: -; v_call: TRBV5-3; cdr3_aa: CARSFPTHGYTF; cdr3_nt: TGTGCCAGAAGCTTCCCTACCCATGGCTACACCTTC
j_call: TRBJ1-1; d_call: -; v_call: TRBV5-4; cdr3_aa: CASSLWTEGDGAFF; cdr3_nt: TGTGCCAGCAGCCTATGGACAGAGGGGGACGGAGCTTTCTTT
j_call: TRBJ2-3; d_call: TRBD2; v_call: TRBV7-7; cdr3_aa: CASSPGGGDTQYF; cdr3_nt: TGTGCCAGCAGCCCGGGGGGTGGGGATACGCAGTATTTT
j_call: TRBJ2-2; d_call: -; v_call: TRBV2; cdr3_aa: CARKTANTGELFF; cdr3_nt: TGTGCCAGAAAGACTGCGAACACCGGGGAGCTGTTTTTT
j_call: TRBJ1-1; d_call: -; v_call: TRBV3-1; cdr3_aa: CASINGPNTEAFF; cdr3_nt: TGTGCCAGCATCAATGGCCCGAACACTGAAGCTTTCTTT
j_call: TRBJ1-1; d_call: -; v_call: TRBV27; cdr3_aa: CASSLLGRQAFF; cdr3_nt: TGTGCCAGCAGTTTATTGGGCAGGCAAGCTTTCTTT
j_call: TRBJ1-1; d_call: -; v_call: TRBV28; cdr3_aa: CASTQGEAFF; cdr3_nt: TGTGCCAGCACCCAAGGTGAAGCTTTCTTT
j_call: TRBJ2-2; d_call: -; v_call: TRBV6-6; cdr3_aa: CASSWGVSGELFF; cdr3_nt: TGTGCCAGCAGTTGGGGGGTTTCGGGGGAGCTGTTTTTT
j_call: TRBJ1-2; d_call: -; v_call: TRBV11-2; cdr3_aa: CASYTDGYTF; cdr3_nt: TGTGCCAGCTATACAGATGGCTACACCTTC
j_call: TRBJ2-3; d_call: -; v_call: TRBV14; cdr3_aa: CASSQEQGTDTQYF; cdr3_nt: TGTGCCAGCAGCCAAGAACAGGGAACAGATACGCAGTATTTT
j_call: TRBJ2-2; d_call: -; v_call: TRBV13; cdr3_aa: CASSWRGGPRTGELFF; cdr3_nt: TGTGCCAGCAGCTGGAGGGGCGGCCCTAGGACCGGGGAGCTGTTTTTT
j_call: TRBJ1-1; d_call: -; v_call: TRBV29-1; cdr3_aa: CSVHLAGQPNTEAFF; cdr3_nt: TGCAGCGTCCACCTAGCCGGACAGCCGAACACTGAAGCTTTCTTT